The next 24 T cell receptor beta chains were all read from a single sample in a study of radiotherapy plus CTLA-4 blockade in lung cancer. Sequencing was performed with immunoSEQ multiplex PCR; in TCRdb, only in-frame clones are kept and a portion is missing. The data contain fewer than 90,000 clones, about four fifths of them seen just once; the ten biggest clones take up 0.65% to 0.95%. This material consisted of peripheral blood, taken from a patient treated with radiotherapy plus ipilimumab. These receptor sequences come from a human donor with non-small cell lung cancer who had stable disease on radiotherapy plus ipilimumab.

The chain couples TRBV7-9 to TRBJ2-7, with D perhaps assigned TRBD1 or TRBD2 (5 bases each). There are 15 residues in the CDR3. Germline-derived CDR1 and CDR2 are SEHNR and FQNEAQ (reference sequence). The germline V and J ends were trimmed by 4 bases and 6 bases, with 19 bases remaining between them. The CDR3 bases are TGTGCCAGCAGCTCCGGGACGCGAGGGCCCACCGAGCAGTACTTC. Encoded protein: CASSSGTRGPTEQYF.

This chain joins TRBV25-1 and TRBJ2-7; D gene uncertain. V was trimmed by 0 bases and J by 0 bases, leaving 6 bases between them. The CDR3 covers 14 residues. Germline V gene data show CDR1 as MGHDK and CDR2 as SYGVNS. CDR3 in amino acids: CASSEYPGSYEQYF. CDR3 nucleotides: TGTGCCAGCAGTGAATACCCAGGCTCCTACGAGCAGTACTTC.

The chain links TRBV19 to TRBJ1-1; D is undetermined. The CDR3 has 10 residues. CDR1 LNHDA and CDR2 SQIVND come from the germline V gene (reference sequence). Trimming left V 8 bases short and J 11 bases short, with 12 bases between. The CDR3 protein is CASGRGGAFF. The CDR3, as DNA: TGTGCCAGTGGCCGTGGCGGGGCTTTCTTT.

Concerning this clone itself: Additional DNA sequences in this sample encode the identical CDR3. This sequence joins TRBV6-6 and TRBJ1-6; D possibly corresponds to TRBD1 (5 bases). CDR3 size: 15 residues. V dropped 0 bases and J dropped 9 bases, with 12 bases sitting between them. Germline values: CDR1 MNHNY, CDR2 SVGAGI (reference sequence). The CDR3 DNA reads TGTGCCAGCAGTTACTCGGGGGTAGCGGGTTCACCCCTCCACTTT. This gives the protein CASSYSGVAGSPLHF.

The chain carries TRBV2 and TRBJ2-7; D might be TRBD2 (5 bases). CDR1 is SNHLY, CDR2 FYNNEI, per germline. The CDR3 runs 11 residues. V lost 4 bases to trimming and J lost 12 bases, with 13 bases between them. Here the CDR3 reads CASSGGPSLYF. The DNA for the CDR3 is TGTGCCAGCAGTGGTGGGCCTAGCTTGTACTTC.

This clone has just a few counts. The chain employs TRBV12-5 and TRBJ1-1; D is unresolved. V was clipped by 6 bases and J by 0 bases, with 8 bases between them. CDR3 size: 13 residues. The germline gives CDR1 LGHNT, CDR2 FRNRAP. Here the CDR3 DNA reads TGTGCTAGTGGCACAACAGTGAACACTGAAGCTTTCTTT. Encoded protein: CASGTTVNTEAFF.

A single count supports this clone. This chain links TRBV11-2 with TRBJ2-5; 12 bases align to TRBD2. The ends lost 5 bases at V and 5 bases at J; junction bases unmatched: 6. The CDR3 length is 15 residues. Germline CDR1 and CDR2: SGHAT and FQNNGV. The CDR3 reads CASSTTSGGRETQYF. The CDR3 coding sequence is TGTGCCAGCAGCACGACTAGCGGGGGCAGGGAGACCCAGTACTTC.

Only one count was recorded for this clone. J is TRBJ2-5 and V is TRBV7-2; possible D gene TRBD1, 5 bases. From germline, CDR1 is SGHTA and CDR2 FQGNSA. The CDR3 sequence is 17 residues long. Trimming removed 5 bases from V and 1 base from J, with 20 bases in between. The CDR3 DNA is TGTGCCAGCAGCCGTTTTCGTAGGGGCAACCTCCAAGAGACCCAGTACTTC. As protein: CASSRFRRGNLQETQYF. Drawing the rest from reference TRBV7-2 and TRBJ2-5, the complete variable domain is GAGVSQSPSNKVTEKGKDVELRCDPISGHTALYWYRQSLGQGLEFLIYFQGNSAPDKSGLPSDRFSAERTGGSVSTLTIQRTQQEDSAVYLCASSRFRRGNLQETQYFGPGTRLLVL.

Notes on this clone: Other nucleotide sequences in the sample specify the same CDR3. In DNA form, the CDR3 reads TGTGCCAGCAGCTCAGGCGGAGACATCCCCTACGAGCAGTACTTC. Encoded protein: CASSSGGDIPYEQYF. The chain carries TRBV9 and TRBJ2-7; no firm D call. The CDR3 extends over 15 amino acids. Germline V gene sequence: CDR1 SGDLS, CDR2 YYNGEE. Trimming took off 4 bases at V and 2 bases at J, with 16 bases between the two ends.

This chain links TRBV5-1 with TRBJ2-7, with D hard to call. The CDR3 contains 14 residues. The germline V and J ends were trimmed by 2 bases and 5 bases, with 14 bases remaining between them. Per the germline V gene, CDR1 is SGHRS and CDR2 is YFSETQ. For the CDR3, the DNA is TGCGCCAGCAGCTTCGGCACCCCCGAGAACGAGCAGTACTTC. Translating gives CASSFGTPENEQYF.

The chain carries TRBV23-1 and TRBJ1-4; no firm D call. Being an ORF, TRBV23-1 has a function that is uncertain. Trimming left V 9 bases short and J 0 bases short, with 8 bases between. This CDR3 region has 13 residues. The CDR3 sequence: CARVVATNEKLFF. CDR3 in DNA: TGCGCCAGGGTGGTTGCAACTAATGAAAAACTGTTTTTT.

This clone was detected only once. The chain carries TRBV4-2 and TRBJ2-4; possible D gene TRBD2, 6 bases. The CDR3 has 15 residues. CDR1 is LGHNA and CDR2 is YNFKEQ in the germline V gene. The V end was cut by 1 base, the J end by 0 bases, with 7 bases between. CDR3 DNA: TGTGCCAGCAGCCAAGGGGGACTAGCCAAAAACATTCAGTACTTC. Translation: CASSQGGLAKNIQYF.

This clone showed up just once. The chain joins TRBV7-9 to TRBJ1-6; possible D gene TRBD1, 5 bases. Deletions cut 5 bases from V and 10 bases from J, with 18 bases between. The CDR3 runs to 15 residues. Germline assignment: CDR1 SEHNR and CDR2 FQNEAQ (reference sequence). The CDR3 spells CASSASGTSRSPLHF. CDR3 nucleotide sequence: TGTGCCAGCAGCGCGTCCGGGACCTCAAGGTCACCCCTCCACTTT. The entire variable domain, with the rest obtained from reference TRBV7-9 and TRBJ1-6, is as follows: DTGVSQNPRHKITKRGQNVTFRCDPISEHNRLYWYRQTLGQGPEFLTYFQNEAQLEKSRLLSDRFSAERPKGSFSTLEIQRTEQGDSAMYLCASSASGTSRSPLHFGNGTRLTVT.

This clone showed up just a few times. This sequence joins TRBV30 and TRBJ2-3, with D possibly TRBD1 on 6 matching bases. Per germline, CDR1 GTSNPN and CDR2 SVGIG (reference sequence). This CDR3 comprises 14 residues. Deletions cut 4 bases from V and 5 bases from J, with 16 bases between. For the CDR3, the DNA is TGTGCCTGGACCCCGGACAGACGGTTAGATACGCAGTATTTT. Translated, it gives CAWTPDRRLDTQYF.

The chain carries TRBV18 and TRBJ2-7; the D gene is possibly TRBD2 (5 bases). CDR1 and CDR2 (germline): KGHSH, LQKENI. CDR3 size: 14 residues. The V end lost 3 bases, the J end lost 5 bases, and 14 bases lay between the germline ends. The CDR3 DNA follows: TGTGCCAGCTCACCGGACTCCCGTTGGGACGAGCAGTACTTC. It is translated as CASSPDSRWDEQYF. Full variable domain (missing parts from reference TRBV18 and TRBJ2-7): NAGVMQNPRHLVRRRGQEARLRCSPMKGHSHVYWYRQLPEEGLKFMVYLQKENIIDESGMPKERFSAEFPKEGPSILRIQQVVRGDSAAYFCASSPDSRWDEQYFGPGTRLTVT.

This clone has only a few counts. The chain recombines TRBV9 with TRBJ2-1; D ambiguous. Germline CDR1 reads SGDLS; CDR2 reads YYNGEE. CDR3 length: 14 residues. The V end lost 5 bases, the J end lost 3 bases, and 12 bases lay between the germline ends. The CDR3 loop is CASSARAHYNEQFF. As DNA, the CDR3 is TGTGCCAGCAGTGCTAGGGCCCACTACAATGAGCAGTTCTTC.

CDR3: CASSVSTNTEAFF. CDR3 sequence (DNA): TGCGCCAGCAGTGTGAGCACGAACACTGAAGCTTTCTTT. The genes are TRBV10-1 and TRBJ1-1, with D unclear. This CDR3 is 13 amino acids long. The ends were cut back, 4 bases at V and 1 base at J, with 7 bases in the middle. Looked up from germline, CDR1 is WNHNN and CDR2 is SYGVQD (reference sequence).

CDR3 in amino acids: CASSLAMAGGRYGYTF. In nucleotides, the CDR3 is TGCGCCAGCAGCTTGGCAATGGCAGGGGGCCGGTATGGCTACACCTTC. The chain has TRBV5-1 and TRBJ1-2, with 8 bases aligning to TRBD1. CDR3 size: 16 residues. Losses at the gene ends were 0 bases for V and 5 bases for J; bases not matched to a gene: 9. Germline V gene sequence: CDR1 SGHRS, CDR2 YFSETQ.

V usage is TRBV28 and J usage is TRBJ2-1; the D gene is possibly TRBD1 (6 bases). CDR1 and CDR2 from the germline V gene are MDHEN and SYDVKM. The CDR3 is 12 amino acids. V shed 6 bases and J shed 11 bases, with 14 bases lying between them. The chain's CDR3 is CASRGAGTKQFF. The CDR3 DNA follows: TGTGCCAGCAGAGGGGCAGGGACAAAGCAGTTCTTC.

The chain recombines TRBV5-5 with TRBJ2-7; tentative D call: TRBD1 (6 bases). Germline V gene lookup returns CDR1 SGHKS and CDR2 YYEKEE (reference sequence). Trimming took 4 bases from V and 5 from J, leaving 19 bases between them. This CDR3 comprises 15 residues. The CDR3 loop is CASSQLPGQFHEQYF. The DNA of the CDR3 is TGTGCCAGCAGCCAACTACCTGGACAGTTCCACGAGCAGTACTTC.

The chain joins TRBV7-8 to TRBJ1-2; D gene uncertain. Germline V gives CDR1 SGHVS, CDR2 FQNEAQ. Trimming stripped 1 base from V and 3 bases from J, with 18 bases between. This CDR3 is 17 amino acids long. In DNA form, the CDR3 reads TGTGCCAGCAGCTTAGGAACCCCTTCTCATAGGGACTATGGCTACACCTTC. This encodes CASSLGTPSHRDYGYTF.

This rearrangement joins TRBV11-3 to TRBJ2-1; D remains unclear. The ends were cut back, 1 base at V and 7 bases at J, with 8 bases in the middle. Germline CDR1 and CDR2: SGHNT and YENEEA. The CDR3 extends over 13 amino acids. The chain's CDR3 is CASSLGLPNEQFF. The CDR3 nucleotides read TGTGCCAGCAGCTTAGGGCTCCCTAATGAGCAGTTCTTC.

The V call is TRBV28, the J call TRBJ1-1; possible D gene TRBD1, 5 bases. Germline lookup yields CDR1 MDHEN and CDR2 SYDVKM. The CDR3 spans 14 residues. V lost 7 bases and J lost 7, with 19 bases in between. DNA for the CDR3: TGTGCCAGCATCCTGGGGGGAAGGGGCGGTGAAGCTTTCTTT. It specifies CASILGGRGGEAFF.

The V and J genes are TRBV6-5 and TRBJ2-7, with a possible D match to TRBD1 (6 bases). The CDR3 is made up of 12 amino acids. V was clipped by 11 bases and J by 2 bases, with 13 bases between them. CDR1 and CDR2 (germline): MNHEY, SVGAGI. The CDR3 DNA follows: TGTGCCCCCCCGGGACACCCCTACGAGCAGTACTTC. It yields the protein CAPPGHPYEQYF.